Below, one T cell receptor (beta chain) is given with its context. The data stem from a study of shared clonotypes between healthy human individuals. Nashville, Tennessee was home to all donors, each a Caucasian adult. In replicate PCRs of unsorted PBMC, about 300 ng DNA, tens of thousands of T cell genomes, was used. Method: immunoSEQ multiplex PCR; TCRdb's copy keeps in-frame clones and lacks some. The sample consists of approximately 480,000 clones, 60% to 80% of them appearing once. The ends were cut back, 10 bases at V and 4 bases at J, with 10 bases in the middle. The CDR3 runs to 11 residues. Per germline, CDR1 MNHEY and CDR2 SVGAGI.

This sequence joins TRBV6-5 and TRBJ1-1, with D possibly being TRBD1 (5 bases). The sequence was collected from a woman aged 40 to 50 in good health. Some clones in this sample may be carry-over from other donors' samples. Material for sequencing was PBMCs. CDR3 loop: CAIGGGTEAFF. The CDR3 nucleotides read TGTGCCATCGGGGGGGGCACTGAAGCTTTCTTT.